These 10 T cell receptor beta chains were all obtained from the same sample, sequenced in a study of T cell changes during pregnancy in multiple sclerosis. Assay: immunoSEQ multiplex PCR; the TCRdb copy retains only in-frame clones and omits some. The table has 68,000 or so clones, about 90% seen once. The material was peripheral blood, obtained in the second trimester of pregnancy. These receptors all come from a female donor with multiple sclerosis, enrolled in a pregnancy study.

The chain combines TRBV5-6 with TRBJ2-7; 7 positions agree with TRBD1. Germline values: CDR1 SGHDT, CDR2 YYEEEE. The CDR3 runs 16 residues. The V and J ends lost 0 bases and 2 bases, in that order; junction bases with no gene match: 8. CDR3 sequence reads: CASSLDRGTRTYEQYF. As DNA, the CDR3 is TGTGCCAGCAGCTTGGACAGGGGTACCCGAACCTACGAGCAGTACTTC.

The chain is built from TRBV11-3 and TRBJ2-2; 8 nucleotides align to TRBD1. V trimming: 1 base; J trimming: 6 bases; junction bases outside the gene matches: 4. CDR1 SGHNT and CDR2 YENEEA come from the germline V gene. The CDR3 is made up of 15 amino acids. The CDR3 region is CASSLGTGRAGELFF. In DNA, the CDR3 is TGTGCCAGCAGCTTAGGGACAGGGCGGGCCGGGGAGCTGTTTTTT.

The V gene is TRBV10-3, the J gene TRBJ2-7; a possible D gene is TRBD1 (6 bases). Germline lookup yields CDR1 ENHRY and CDR2 SYGVKD. V lost 0 bases, J lost 2 bases, and 8 bases lay in between. CDR3 length: 14 amino acids. CDR3 amino acids: CAISESQGTYEQYF. The CDR3 nucleotides are TGTGCCATCAGTGAGTCCCAGGGGACCTACGAGCAGTACTTC.

This chain joins TRBV4-2 and TRBJ2-5; TRBD2 is a possible D gene (5 bases). Germline V gives CDR1 LGHNA, CDR2 YNFKEQ. The V and J ends lost 0 bases and 2 bases respectively, with 13 bases between them. CDR3 length: 16 amino acids. CDR3 in amino acids: CASSQEGQRTQETQYF. The CDR3 DNA reads TGTGCCAGCAGCCAAGAAGGTCAGCGGACTCAAGAGACCCAGTACTTC.

The chain links TRBV19 to TRBJ2-3; D is possibly TRBD1 (6 bases). Germline V gives CDR1 LNHDA, CDR2 SQIVND (reference sequence). Trimming removed 5 bases from V and 1 base from J, with 13 bases in between. The CDR3 is 15 residues long. For the CDR3, the DNA is TGTGCCAGTAGTTTCACCTGGACAGGCACAGATACGCAGTATTTT. It specifies CASSFTWTGTDTQYF.

This clone turned up a few times. The chain is built from TRBV9 and TRBJ1-1; 7 bases match TRBD1. This CDR3 spans 14 amino acids. CDR1 is SGDLS, CDR2 YYNGEE, per germline. Trimming cost V 4 bases and J 6 bases; bases outside gene matches: 9. CDR3 sequence: CASSTPITGAEAFF. Written as DNA, the CDR3 is TGTGCCAGCAGCACCCCGATAACAGGGGCTGAAGCTTTCTTT.

In the case of this clone: The sample contains more than one DNA sequence encoding this CDR3. The rearrangement links TRBV9 to TRBJ1-1; 8 bases agree with TRBD1. The CDR3 length is 16 residues. Germline assignment: CDR1 SGDLS and CDR2 YYNGEE. V lost 0 bases and J lost 1; bases outside the gene matches: 5. This CDR3 is CASSVGQGARNTEAFF. In DNA, the CDR3 is TGTGCCAGCAGCGTAGGTCAGGGGGCCAGGAACACTGAAGCTTTCTTT.

The chain links TRBV13 to TRBJ1-1, with a weak D call TRBD1 (6 bases). Trimming took 0 bases from V and 4 from J, leaving 15 bases between them. There are 16 residues in the CDR3. Per germline, CDR1 PRHDT and CDR2 FYEKMQ (reference sequence). The CDR3 protein is CASSLGLQGGGTEAFF. The CDR3 nucleotides are TGTGCCAGCAGCTTAGGCCTACAGGGCGGGGGCACTGAAGCTTTCTTT. Filled out from reference TRBV13 and TRBJ1-1, the complete variable domain reads AAGVIQSPRHLIKEKRETATLKCYPIPRHDTVYWYQQGPGQDPQFLISFYEKMQSDKGSIPDRFSAQQFSDYHSELNMSSLELGDSALYFCASSLGLQGGGTEAFFGQGTRLTVV.

This rearrangement joins TRBV9 to TRBJ2-5; the D gene is possibly TRBD1 (6 bases). The CDR3 extends over 16 amino acids. Trimming removed 4 bases at V and 2 bases at J, with 18 bases between. Germline lookup yields CDR1 SGDLS and CDR2 YYNGEE. Written as DNA, the CDR3 is TGTGCCAGCAGCCCGCAGACAGGTGGGCATCAAGAGACCCAGTACTTC. As protein: CASSPQTGGHQETQYF.

V gene TRBV19 combines with J gene TRBJ2-1, with D hard to call. The CDR3 is 15 residues long. Trimming took 4 bases from V and 0 from J, leaving 10 bases between them. Germline assignment: CDR1 LNHDA and CDR2 SQIVND (reference sequence). The chain's CDR3 is CASSKEADSYNEQFF. The CDR3 nucleotides read TGTGCCAGTAGTAAAGAGGCAGACTCCTACAATGAGCAGTTCTTC. Drawing the rest from reference TRBV19 and TRBJ2-1, the complete variable domain is DGGITQSPKYLFRKEGQNVTLSCEQNLNHDAMYWYRQDPGQGLRLIYYSQIVNDFQKGDIAEGYSVSREKKESFPLTVTSAQKNPTAFYLCASSKEADSYNEQFFGPGTRLTVL.